This TCR beta chain was captured by sequencing in a study of CD8 T cells in Susac syndrome. The individuals used as controls were healthy donors who had been matched for both age and sex. RNA was extracted with the RNeasy kit, and a quantity of roughly 0.5 to 1 ug was reverse transcribed using random hexamers. Multiplex immunoSEQ PCR targeted 54 Vbeta and 13 Jbeta TCR beta segments. TCRdb fed the immunoSEQ multiplex PCR reads into MiXCR, producing one record per CDR3 protein. This table has some 100,000 distinct CDR3 sequences, 90% to 96% appearing once. Germline CDR1 SGHRS, CDR2 YFSETQ. This CDR3 is 13 amino acids long. Deletions cut 3 bases from V and 1 base from J, with 7 bases between.

The sequenced sample was CD4+ T cells from PBMCs. The clonotype comes from a human donor in good health. The rearrangement uses TRBV5-1 and TRBJ1-1; no firm D call. Here the CDR3 DNA reads TGCGCCAGCAGCTCAGACCAGAACACTGAAGCTTTCTTT. Amino acids: CASSSDQNTEAFF.